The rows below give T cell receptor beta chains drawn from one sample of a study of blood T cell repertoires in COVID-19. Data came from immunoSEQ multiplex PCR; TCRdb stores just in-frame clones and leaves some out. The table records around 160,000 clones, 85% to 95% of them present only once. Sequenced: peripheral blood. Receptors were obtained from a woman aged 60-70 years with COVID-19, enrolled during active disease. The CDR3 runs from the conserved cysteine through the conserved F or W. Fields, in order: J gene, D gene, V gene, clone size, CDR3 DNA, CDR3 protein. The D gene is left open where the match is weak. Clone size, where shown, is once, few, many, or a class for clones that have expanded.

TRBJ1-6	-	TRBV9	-	TGTGCCAGCAGCGTAGGTCCAGGAGGAGATAATTCACCCCTCCACTTT	CASSVGPGGDNSPLHF
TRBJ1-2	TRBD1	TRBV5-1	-	TGCGCCAGCAGCTTTGCTCAGGGGACAGCGGATGGCTACACCTTC	CASSFAQGTADGYTF
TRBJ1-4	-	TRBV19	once	TGTGCCAGTAGTATAGTGGCGGGGCGAGAAAAACTGTTTTTT	CASSIVAGREKLFF
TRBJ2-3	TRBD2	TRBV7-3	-	TGTGCCAGCAGCCCATACGGGCGGGGGAACACAGATACGCAGTATTTT	CASSPYGRGNTDTQYF
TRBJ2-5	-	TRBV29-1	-	TGCAGCGCCTCAACGGCCAACCAGGGAGAGACCCAGTACTTC	CSASTANQGETQYF
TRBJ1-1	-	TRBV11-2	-	TGTGCCAGCAGCTTAGATCTTCTGAACACTGAAGCTTTCTTT	CASSLDLLNTEAFF
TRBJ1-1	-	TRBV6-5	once	TGTGCCAGCAGCCTAGGGGGGGGTGACACTGAAGCTTTCTTT	CASSLGGGDTEAFF
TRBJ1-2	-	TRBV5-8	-	TGTGCCAGCAGCTTAATTCAGGCGCCGACTAACTATGGCTACACCTTC	CASSLIQAPTNYGYTF
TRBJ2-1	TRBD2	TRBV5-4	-	TGTGCCAGCACCTACGGGGGGGGCTCAGGCGATGAGCAGTTCTTC	CASTYGGGSGDEQFF
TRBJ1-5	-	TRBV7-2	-	TGTGCCAGCAGCTTAGACGGCCGGGGCAATCAGCCCCAGCATTTT	CASSLDGRGNQPQHF
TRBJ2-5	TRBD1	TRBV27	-	TGTGCCAGCAGTGCATCGGACAGGATAGCAAAGACCCAGTACTTC	CASSASDRIAKTQYF
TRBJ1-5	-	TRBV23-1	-	TGCGCCAGCAACCCAAACTTTCTTCGGGGTTTCGATCAGCCCCAGCATTTT	CASNPNFLRGFDQPQHF
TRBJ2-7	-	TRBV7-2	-	TGTGCCAGCAGCTTACGGTGGGGCAAGTACGAGCAGTACTTC	CASSLRWGKYEQYF
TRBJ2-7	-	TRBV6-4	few	TGTGCCAGCCCCCAGTCACAGCACCTCTACGAGCAGTACTTC	CASPQSQHLYEQYF
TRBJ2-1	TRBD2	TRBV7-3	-	TGTGCCAGCAGCTTCCCGGGACTAGCGGGGGGGAAGAATGAGCAGTTCTTC	CASSFPGLAGGKNEQFF
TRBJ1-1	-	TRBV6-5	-	TGTGCCAGCAGTTACTCCAGGGTGTTAATGAACACTGAAGCTTTCTTT	CASSYSRVLMNTEAFF
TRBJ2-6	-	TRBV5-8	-	TGTGCCAGCAGCTTGGCGCGCTCTGGGGCCAACGTCCTGACTTTC	CASSLARSGANVLTF
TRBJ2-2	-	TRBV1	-	TGCACCAGCAGTAGTCCGGGACTAGCGTCCACCGGGGAGCTGTTTTTT	CTSSSPGLASTGELFF
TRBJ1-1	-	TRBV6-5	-	TGTGCCAGCAGTTTAGACAGTCACAACACTGAAGCTTTCTTT	CASSLDSHNTEAFF
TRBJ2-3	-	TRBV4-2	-	TGTGCCAGCAGCCAAGATAGGTTCGGTAGCCACACAGATACGCAGTATTTT	CASSQDRFGSHTDTQYF
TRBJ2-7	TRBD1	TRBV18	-	TGTGCCAGCTCACTTGGACAGGTCTCCTACGAGCAGTACTTC	CASSLGQVSYEQYF
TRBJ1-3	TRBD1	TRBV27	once	TGTGCCAGCAGTGAGGGACAGGGAGGGAACACCATATATTTT	CASSEGQGGNTIYF
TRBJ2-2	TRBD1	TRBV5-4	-	TGTGCCAGCAGCTTTCGACAGGGCGCCGGGGAGCTGTTTTTT	CASSFRQGAGELFF
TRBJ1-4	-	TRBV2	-	TGTGCCACCAGGACCAGCCAGAGCGGTGAAAAACTGTTTTTT	CATRTSQSGEKLFF
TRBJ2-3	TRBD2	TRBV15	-	TGTGCCACCAGCACTCTAGCGGGGGCCACAGATACGCAGTATTTT	CATSTLAGATDTQYF
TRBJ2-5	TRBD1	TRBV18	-	TGTGCCAGCTCACGGACATCCCGAGGGACAGACCAAGAGACCCAGTACTTC	CASSRTSRGTDQETQYF
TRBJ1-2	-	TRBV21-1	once	TGTGCCAGCAGCAAACATAGAGCCCCCCGGGGGATTGGCTACACCTTC	CASSKHRAPRGIGYTF